These 25 T cell receptor beta chains came from one sample sequenced in a study of T cell responses to AZD1222 COVID-19 vaccine. Clones were read by immunoSEQ multiplex PCR, and TCRdb kept only the in-frame ones, dropping some. The sample includes about 140,000 clones, about 90% seen only once; the top ten take approximately 1.8%. The starting material was peripheral blood, obtained 28 days after the second AZD1222 dose. These receptors were obtained from an adult who received the AZD1222 COVID-19 vaccine.

The V call is TRBV5-6, the J call TRBJ1-4, with 7 bases matching TRBD1. The V segment lost 4 bases and the J segment 3 bases; nucleotides outside the gene matches: 6. The CDR3 sequence is 15 residues long. Germline CDR1 SGHDT, CDR2 YYEEEE. The CDR3 DNA reads as TGTGCCAGCAGCCTACGGACAGGACCTAATGAAAAACTGTTTTTT. This gives the protein CASSLRTGPNEKLFF.

For the CDR3, the DNA is TGTGCCAGCAGTTCTCGGACAGGTAGAACTGAAGCTTTCTTT. Translated, it gives CASSSRTGRTEAFF. This sequence joins TRBV6-5 and TRBJ1-1; TRBD1 aligns across 7 bases. Germline trimming cut 4 bases from V and 5 bases from J; bases unmatched to any gene: 7. The CDR3 spans 14 residues. The germline V gene encodes CDR1 MNHEY and CDR2 SVGAGI.

This clone was picked up one time. The V gene is TRBV30, the J gene TRBJ1-1; D is unresolved. Germline-derived CDR1 and CDR2 are GTSNPN and SVGIG (reference sequence). V was cut by 0 bases and J by 1 base, with 12 bases left in between. This CDR3 has 15 amino acids. The CDR3 bases are TGTGCCTGGAGTGTATCCGCGCTTAGGAACACTGAAGCTTTCTTT. Translated, it gives CAWSVSALRNTEAFF.

This sequence joins TRBV5-1 and TRBJ2-5; TRBD2 matches at 8 bases. Per germline, CDR1 SGHRS and CDR2 YFSETQ. The trim removed 1 base at V and 2 bases at J, leaving 7 bases unmatched. The CDR3 extends over 16 amino acids. The CDR3 is CASSLRSSGPQETQYF. The CDR3 region has the DNA TGCGCCAGCAGCTTGCGGTCTAGCGGGCCTCAAGAGACCCAGTACTTC.

The sample holds one count of this clone. The CDR3 bases are TGTGCCTGGATCCCTCAGGGGGTTTTACATGGCTACACCTTC. Translation gives CAWIPQGVLHGYTF. This rearrangement joins TRBV30 to TRBJ1-2; 7 bases map to TRBD1. V lost 4 bases, J lost 6 bases, and 11 bases stayed unmatched. CDR3 length: 14 amino acids. CDR1 and CDR2 (germline): GTSNPN, SVGIG (reference sequence).

The rearrangement uses TRBV5-8 and TRBJ1-5; unclear D gene. Germline V gene sequence: CDR1 SGHTS, CDR2 YDEGEE. The CDR3 spans 12 residues. Trimming shortened V by 2 bases and J by 4 bases, and 4 bases separated the two germline ends. The CDR3, as DNA: TGTGCCAGCAGCTTTGGAAATCAGCCCCAGCATTTT. This gives the protein CASSFGNQPQHF.

The chain is built from TRBV7-2 and TRBJ2-7, with a possible D match to TRBD1 (5 bases). Germline V gene sequence: CDR1 SGHTA, CDR2 FQGNSA. This CDR3 has 16 amino acids. The V end was cut by 1 base, the J end by 3 bases, with 16 bases between. In nucleotides, the CDR3 is TGTGCCAGCAGCTTAGGGATTGGGGCCAAAATCTACGAGCAGTACGTC. This encodes CASSLGIGAKIYEQYV.

This clone was seen a handful of times. This chain uses TRBV10-2 with TRBJ2-7; D is undetermined. This CDR3 spans 13 amino acids. Trimming took off 0 bases at V and 3 bases at J, with 6 bases between the two ends. Germline loops: CDR1 WSHSY, CDR2 SAAADI. This chain's CDR3 is CASSESIVYEQYV. For the CDR3, the DNA is TGCGCCAGCAGTGAGTCAATAGTCTACGAGCAGTACGTC.

This clone was found many times. V usage is TRBV9 and J usage is TRBJ2-3; 8 bases are a match to TRBD2. The CDR3 is 18 residues long. Germline V gene data show CDR1 as SGDLS and CDR2 as YYNGEE. The V gene end was trimmed by 0 bases and the J gene end by 0 bases; junction bases not matched to a gene: 9. CDR3 coding DNA: TGTGCCAGCAGCGTAGAGGCGGGAGGCCATGATAGCACAGATACGCAGTATTTT. This gives the protein CASSVEAGGHDSTDTQYF.

The sample holds one count of this clone. This chain uses TRBV9 with TRBJ1-3, with D unresolved. Per germline, CDR1 SGDLS and CDR2 YYNGEE. The CDR3 runs to 13 residues. The V end lost 4 bases, the J end lost 4 bases, and 9 bases lay between the germline ends. CDR3 nucleotide sequence: TGTGCCAGCAGCTCCAGATTCGGAAACACCATATATTTT. Its protein is CASSSRFGNTIYF.

This chain links TRBV20-1 with TRBJ1-5; the D is unclear. Looked up from germline, CDR1 is DFQATT and CDR2 is SNEGSKA (reference sequence). The V end lost 3 bases, the J end lost 6 bases, and 15 bases lay between the germline ends. The CDR3 has 14 residues. CDR3 nucleotide sequence: TGCAGTGCTAGTGGGAGTCAGGTTGGTCAGCCCCAGCATTTT. Protein sequence: CSASGSQVGQPQHF.

The chain links TRBV12-3 or TRBV12-4 to TRBJ1-2; D is unresolved. The CDR3 is 13 residues long. Trimming took off 1 base at V and 2 bases at J, with 5 bases between the two ends. In nucleotides, the CDR3 is TGTGCCAGCAGTTTAGAACGGAACTATGGCTACACCTTC. Encoded protein: CASSLERNYGYTF.

The count of this clone is one. The chain uses TRBV6-6 and TRBJ1-5; 10 bases match TRBD1. The CDR3 is made up of 18 amino acids. The V segment lost 5 bases and the J segment 2 bases; nucleotides outside the gene matches: 12. Germline V gives CDR1 MNHNY, CDR2 SVGAGI (reference sequence). The CDR3 protein is CASSLGTSGTGGNQPQHF. The CDR3 DNA reads TGTGCCAGCAGTCTGGGGACGTCCGGGACAGGGGGCAATCAGCCCCAGCATTTT.

The chain uses TRBV7-2 and TRBJ1-3; D gene unclear. Per germline, CDR1 SGHTA and CDR2 FQGNSA. V was trimmed by 5 bases and J by 0 bases, leaving 5 bases between them. The CDR3 has 13 amino acids. The CDR3, as DNA: TGTGCCAGCAGCATCAGCTCTGGAAACACCATATATTTT. It codes for CASSISSGNTIYF.

The chain has TRBV6-6 and TRBJ2-1, with a possible D match to TRBD1 (5 bases). The CDR3 is made up of 16 amino acids. Germline V lookup: CDR1 MNHNY, CDR2 SVGAGI (reference sequence). Trimming stripped 5 bases from V and 5 bases from J, with 19 bases between. CDR3 nucleotides: TGTGCCAGCAGTCCTGGGGCTACCACGGCGAACAATGAGCAGTTCTTC. Amino acids: CASSPGATTANNEQFF.

The CDR3 coding sequence is TGTGCCAGCAGCCAAGAAAGGCTAGCGGGAGTGATCGGGGAGCTGTTTTTT. This encodes CASSQERLAGVIGELFF. The chain carries TRBV3-1 (or the pseudogene TRBV3-2) and TRBJ2-2, with 10 bases fitting TRBD2. The CDR3 extends over 17 amino acids. J gave up 7 bases and V 0 bases, and 8 bases lay outside the gene matches. Looked up from germline, CDR1 is LGHDT and CDR2 is YNNKEL (reference sequence).

The rearrangement uses TRBV5-8 and TRBJ1-6, with 7 bases lining up with TRBD1. This CDR3 comprises 14 residues. V shed 0 bases, J shed 10 bases, and the junction held 4 bases outside the gene matches. CDR1 SGHTS and CDR2 YDEGEE come from the germline V gene. In DNA form, the CDR3 reads TGTGCCAGCAGCTTGGAAAGGGGGCAGTCACCCCTCCACTTT. This translates into CASSLERGQSPLHF. The whole variable domain, filled in from reference TRBV5-8 and TRBJ1-6, reads EAGVTQSPTHLIKTRGQQATLRCSPISGHTSVYWYQQALGLGLQFLLWYDEGEERNRGNFPPRFSGRQFPNYSSELNVNALELEDSALYLCASSLERGQSPLHFGNGTRLTVT.

J is TRBJ1-6 and V is TRBV10-3; 7 bases agree with TRBD1. This CDR3 has 19 amino acids. V was pared by 0 bases and J by 8 bases, with 16 bases of the junction left unmatched. Germline loops: CDR1 ENHRY, CDR2 SYGVKD. CDR3 amino acids: CAISESPQGVRSGDSPLHF. CDR3 coding DNA: TGTGCCATCAGTGAGTCCCCGCAGGGGGTAAGGTCGGGGGATTCACCCCTCCACTTT.

The chain links TRBV3-1 (or the pseudogene TRBV3-2) to TRBJ1-3; TRBD1 is a possible D gene (5 bases). CDR3 length: 16 amino acids. V lost 0 bases, J lost 2 bases, and 11 bases lay in between. Germline assignment: CDR1 LGHDT and CDR2 YNNKEL (reference sequence). In DNA form, the CDR3 reads TGTGCCAGCAGCCAAGATGGGGCAGGGACTGGAAACACCATATATTTT. Translated: CASSQDGAGTGNTIYF.

The chain links TRBV10-2 to TRBJ1-5, with D perhaps matching TRBD1 (5 bases). This CDR3 has 13 amino acids. Trimming left V 4 bases short and J 9 bases short, with 13 bases between. The V gene's germline CDR1 is WSHSY and CDR2 SAAADI. The CDR3 DNA reads as TGCGCCAGCAGTGGGGGACTTTCCGGGCCCCAGCATTTT. Its protein is CASSGGLSGPQHF.

The chain carries TRBV7-2 and TRBJ2-5; 9 positions agree with TRBD1. Germline-derived CDR1 and CDR2 are SGHTA and FQGNSA. The CDR3 consists of 14 residues. V was pared by 3 bases and J by 3 bases, with 2 bases of the junction left unmatched. The CDR3 reads CASSFDRGKETQYF. CDR3 in DNA: TGTGCCAGCAGCTTCGACAGGGGGAAAGAGACCCAGTACTTC.

The V and J genes are TRBV15 and TRBJ1-6, with D perhaps TRBD1 (6 bases). CDR1 is LNHNV, CDR2 YYDKDF, per germline (reference sequence). This CDR3 is built from 13 residues. V lost 1 base and J 10 bases, leaving 8 bases between the germline ends. CDR3 in DNA: TGTGCCACCAGCAGAGGACAGGAATCACCCCTCCACTTT. Its translation: CATSRGQESPLHF.

This rearrangement joins TRBV28 to TRBJ2-3, with a possible D match to TRBD1 (6 bases). There are 13 residues in the CDR3. Germline values: CDR1 MDHEN, CDR2 SYDVKM. V lost 2 bases and J lost 7, with 10 bases in between. CDR3 DNA: TGTGCCAGCAGTTTAACAGGGACCCATACGCAGTATTTT. It is translated as CASSLTGTHTQYF.

Only one count was recorded for this clone. The genes are TRBV7-2 and TRBJ1-2; tentatively, D is TRBD1 (5 bases). Germline V CDR1 and CDR2: SGHTA, FQGNSA. Trimming left V 5 bases short and J 1 base short, with 14 bases between. The CDR3 loop spans 15 amino acids. The CDR3: CASSPQGAGNYGYTF. DNA for the CDR3: TGTGCCAGCAGCCCCCAGGGAGCTGGTAACTATGGCTACACCTTC. The full variable domain, with the rest looked up from reference TRBV7-2 and TRBJ1-2, is GAGVSQSPSNKVTEKGKDVELRCDPISGHTALYWYRQSLGQGLEFLIYFQGNSAPDKSGLPSDRFSAERTGGSVSTLTIQRTQQEDSAVYLCASSPQGAGNYGYTFGSGTRLTVV.

This clone was counted a few times. The rearrangement joins TRBV5-1 to TRBJ1-6; D is undetermined. The CDR3 consists of 16 residues. The V and J ends lost 0 bases and 1 base respectively, with 8 bases between them. Germline values: CDR1 SGHRS, CDR2 YFSETQ. The CDR3 DNA is TGCGCCAGCAGCTTGGCGGCACAGTCCTATAATTCACCCCTCCACTTT. Its protein is CASSLAAQSYNSPLHF.